This entry concerns a single TCR beta chain. Its antigen remains unidentified. No base qualities exist here, and no much larger clone lies one base off it. This specimen's time point label, interpreted: pre-treatment sample, taken before nivolumab and TIL therapy. Adults with stage 4 NSCLC were enrolled from 2017 to January 2020 in a dual-center phase I trial. Samples came from a single-arm, open-label phase I trial of tumor-infiltrating lymphocyte therapy with nivolumab in advanced non-small cell lung cancer. Blood mononuclear cells were isolated from EDTA tubes by Ficoll gradient and were snap-frozen as pellets, and DNA was extracted with a Qiagen mini-prep kit. The sample comes from a study of TIL therapy for anti-PD-1-resistant metastatic lung cancer (dated by TCRdb to the early 2020s). Context from the whole study: Before any PD-1/PD-L1 blockade was given, tumors were harvested, nivolumab was then administered, and patients who progressed went on to receive lymphodepletion, an infusion of expanded TIL, and IL-2. Tumor and peripheral blood T cell receptor beta sequencing was used to track clonotypes across tumor, expanded TIL product and serial blood samples. Enrolled patients had a median age of around 51 years (range about 38-85) and a median tumor PD-L1 proportion score of less than 7%. Across the cohort, whole-exome sequencing showed a median non-synonymous tumor mutation burden of about 1.6 mutations per megabase. Most of the cohort had lung adenocarcinoma, including a handful of EGFR-mutant tumors and two ALK-rearranged tumors, and half of the patients were either current or former smokers.

The germline V gene (reference sequence) yields LNHDA for CDR1 and SQIVND for CDR2. The CDR3 measures 14 amino acids from cysteine to phenylalanine. The only DNA kept is the CDR3, 42 bases in frame from the first base. Trimming takes 4 bases from V and 1 base from J, and the germline ends sit 8 bases apart. TCR beta CDR3 regions were amplified from genomic DNA by bias-controlled multiplex PCR with the immunoSEQ v3 hsTCRB kit. An Illumina NextSeq 500 was used to sequence the TCR libraries, reaching around 1.8 million read pairs at survey level or about 5-6.5 million at deep level. For the original study's pipeline: V, D and J genes were assigned, non-productive sequences were removed, and clonality was reported by immunoSEQ Analyzer software. Repertoires were compared using productive Simpson clonality and Morisita overlap index of productive TRB rearrangements between infused TIL and blood. For each clone in blood, the absolute clonotype count was estimated by multiplying the lymphocyte count by the CD3+ fraction and by the clone's productive frequency. The source is immuneACCESS, and TCRdb retained only in-frame sequences with V and J called. Part of the clones is not carried over; for the studies checked, unresolved V genes explain less than half of this, and the remainder is unexplained. V and J calls plus clone size are reproduced from that table; the DNA served to infer D and trimming. For this sample the table gives tens of thousands of clones, of which around 80% were detected only once. The top ten clones comprise roughly 16% of the sample.

General findings and caveats noted by the study authors: Because the cohort was highly selected, with more treatment-naive, never-smoker and oncogene-addicted patients than is typical, generalizability is limited. The study protocol defined all tumor marker inferences as exploratory. Clonotypes from the infused TIL partially replaced the baseline peripheral repertoire and then declined over months, and persistence showed no apparent association with response.

Recombination connected TRBV19 to TRBJ2-4; the D gene is perhaps TRBD1, from 6 matching bases. This clonotype originated in a man between 65 and 85 years old with non-small cell lung cancer. This sample comprised blood, obtained at baseline. The DNA reads TGTGCCAGTAGTACAACAGGGGCCAAAAACATTCAGTACTTC. The translation is CASSTTGAKNIQYF.